Listed below are T cell receptor beta chains from one sample, sequenced in a study of blood T cell repertoires in COVID-19. Data came from immunoSEQ multiplex PCR; TCRdb stores just in-frame clones and leaves some out. This table has almost 250,000 clones, around 89% appearing once. The sequenced sample consisted of PBMCs or T cells enriched from blood (not recorded which). These receptors all stem from a woman aged 25 to 39 who had recovered from COVID-19. Each CDR3 is given without its conserved first and last residue. Fields, in order: CDR3 length, V gene, CDR3 protein.

14	TRBV5-1	ASSTALAGGRNEQF
13	TRBV6-5	ASRLASGRAYEQY
14	TRBV27	ASSSLGSGTNEKLF
14	TRBV14	ASSQWDRGRTDTQY
13	TRBV7-8	ASSLTPGANYGYT
12	TRBV7-8	ASSLGRRVTEAF
13	TRBV11-3	ASSLGAGVNTEAF
11	TRBV4-1	ASSQGGTDEAF
13	TRBV15	ATSRGGQLDQPQH
12	TRBV28	ASRAPGTYNEQF
13	TRBV10-3	AISDGQGIDNEQF
13	TRBV6-2/TRBV6-3	ASSYNDYQYNEQF
14	TRBV30	AWSVSAGGMQQPQH
10	TRBV28	ASSPQGSEQF
11	TRBV19	ASSQGLADEQF